These 11 T cell receptor beta chains originate from one sample sequenced in a study of T cells in Graves' hyperthyroidism and ophthalmopathy (dated by TCRdb to about 2019). Preparation of the library involved multiplex PCR. Reads for this sample came from an Illumina HiSeq 2000. The TCR beta CDR3 regions were amplified from RNA transcripts. A first-round RT-PCR of the TCR CDR3 used the HTBI primer set with the Qiagen OneStep RT-PCR kit. TCRdb reran the public reads through fastp at Q25 and MiXCR, keeping productive beta chains. Every CDR3 protein is listed once, alongside the most common genes and DNA of its rows. The table for this sample lists more than 350,000 distinct CDR3 sequences; under 15% of them were counted only once. The biggest ten clones account for over 25% of the sample. Sample: blood. The receptors were sampled from a woman younger than 45 with Graves' hyperthyroidism.

This chain connects TRBV29-1 to TRBJ1-3; tentatively, D is TRBD1 (5 bases). The CDR3 consists of 10 residues. The V gene lost 7 bases and the J gene lost 11 bases, with 12 bases spanning the gap. Looked up from germline, CDR1 is SQVTM and CDR2 is ANQGSEA. This CDR3 reads CSAGTDPIYF. The DNA of the CDR3 is TGCAGCGCCGGGACGGACCCCATATATTTT.

The table lists this clonotype with many counts. This sequence joins TRBV2 and TRBJ2-2; maybe TRBD1 (6 bases). The V and J ends lost 7 bases and 6 bases respectively, with 15 bases between them. CDR1 is SNHLY, CDR2 FYNNEI, per germline. This CDR3 spans 14 amino acids. The CDR3 spells CASKLQGSSGELFF. The CDR3 region has the DNA TGTGCCAGCAAATTACAGGGTTCTTCCGGGGAGCTGTTTTTT. The whole variable domain, remainder taken from reference TRBV2 and TRBJ2-2, is EPEVTQTPSHQVTQMGQEVILRCVPISNHLYFYWYRQILGQKVEFLVSFYNNEISEKSEIFDDQFSVERPDGSNFTLKIRSTKLEDSAMYFCASKLQGSSGELFFGEGSRLTVL.

The V call is TRBV19, the J call TRBJ2-1; possible D gene TRBD2, 6 bases. Trimming shortened V by 5 bases and J by 2 bases, and 16 bases separated the two germline ends. The CDR3 covers 16 residues. The germline V gene encodes CDR1 LNHDA and CDR2 SQIVND (reference sequence). The CDR3 DNA is TGTGCCAGTAGTCCCCGGAGCGGGCCAACCTACAATGAGCAGTTCTTC. This translates into CASSPRSGPTYNEQFF.

There are many counts of this clonotype. The J gene is TRBJ1-1, the V gene TRBV11-2, with D possibly being TRBD1 (5 bases). Per the germline V gene, CDR1 is SGHAT and CDR2 is FQNNGV. V dropped 0 bases and J dropped 0 bases, with 20 bases sitting between them. This CDR3 is 19 amino acids long. CDR3 region: CASSLDLGGTSSMNTEAFF. In DNA form, the CDR3 reads TGTGCCAGCAGCTTAGATCTCGGTGGGACCTCTTCAATGAACACTGAAGCTTTCTTT.

The sample holds many counts of this clonotype. The CDR3 loop is CASSLDPGPNSPLHF. Written as DNA, the CDR3 is TGTGCCAGCAGCTTAGATCCGGGCCCCAATTCACCCCTCCACTTT. The chain has TRBV11-2 and TRBJ1-6; D not resolved. V gave up 0 bases and J gave up 7 bases, with 10 bases separating them. The CDR3 runs to 15 residues. The V gene's germline CDR1 is SGHAT and CDR2 FQNNGV.

This clonotype was observed at least ten times. The rearrangement uses TRBV30 and TRBJ2-7, with D possibly called TRBD1 or TRBD2 (7 bases each). The CDR3 has 13 residues. Germline CDR1 and CDR2: GTSNPN and SVGIG (reference sequence). Between the trimmed V and J ends, which lost 4 bases and 4 bases, there was a span of 14 bases. The CDR3, as DNA: TGTGCCTGGACCAGGGGGACTACTTACGAGCAGTACTTC. Translation gives CAWTRGTTYEQYF. Full variable domain (rest looked up from reference TRBV30 and TRBJ2-7): SQTIHQWPATLVQPVGSPLSLECTVEGTSNPNLYWYRQAAGRGLQLLFYSVGIGQISSEVPQNLSASRPQDRQFILSSKKLLLSDSGFYLCAWTRGTTYEQYFGPGTRLTVT.

This clonotype was observed a handful of times. Its ends do not fully match the called genes, so a read error is possible. V gene TRBV5-1 combines with J gene TRBJ1-3, with D maybe TRBD1 (6 bases). In germline, CDR1 is SGHRS, CDR2 YFSETQ. The CDR3 has 17 amino acids. CDR3 in DNA: TGTGCCAGCAGCCCCCAAGGGGGGGAGAGGCGTGGAAACACCATATATTTT. Translation gives CASSPQGGERRGNTIYF.

This clonotype was seen at least ten times. The chain recombines TRBV27 with TRBJ2-5; 12 positions match TRBD2. Germline V gene sequence: CDR1 MNHEY, CDR2 SMNVEV (reference sequence). The V and J ends lost 5 bases and 5 bases, in that order; junction bases with no gene match: 9. The CDR3 extends over 16 amino acids. CDR3 loop: CASSLLTSGSRETQYF. The CDR3 coding sequence is TGTGCCAGCAGTCTCTTGACTAGCGGGAGTAGGGAGACCCAGTACTTC.

Of note for this clonotype: Germline and junction disagree at one end, which may indicate a read error. This chain connects TRBV2 to TRBJ2-3, with 13 bases matching TRBD2. Germline V CDR1 and CDR2: SNHLY, FYNNEI. The CDR3 consists of 14 residues. The CDR3 loop is CSSSGTSGMDTQYF. CDR3 nucleotides: TGTTCCAGCAGCGGGACTAGCGGGATGGATACGCAGTATTTT.

This clonotype was observed at least ten times. This chain connects TRBV20-1 to TRBJ1-5; D is unclear. Trimming stripped 0 bases from V and 1 base from J, with 7 bases between. Germline CDR1 is DFQATT and CDR2 is SNEGSKA (reference sequence). The CDR3 has 14 residues. The CDR3 sequence is CSARDRRSNQPQHF. Here the CDR3 DNA reads TGCAGTGCTAGAGACCGGCGGAGCAATCAGCCCCAGCATTTT.

This clonotype turned up a few times. The rearrangement joins TRBV6-1 to TRBJ1-5; D call uncertain. The V and J ends lost 1 base and 1 base respectively, with 8 bases between them. This CDR3 is 15 amino acids long. The V gene's germline CDR1 is MNHNS and CDR2 SASEGT. CDR3 coding DNA: TGTGCCAGCAGTGAAGTTCGGTGGAGCAATCAGCCCCAGCATTTT. It specifies CASSEVRWSNQPQHF.